What follows are 28 T cell receptor beta chains derived from one specimen sequenced in a study of T cell clones after liver transplantation. Some clones are missing from TCRdb's copy, which holds only in-frame ones; the method was immunoSEQ multiplex PCR. The sample includes 45,000 to 60,000 clones, more than 70% of them seen just once. The sample in question was CD4+ T cells from blood, obtained at the 22-month timepoint. These receptors came from a human patient who received a liver transplant. Among the T cells, some may be from the graft donor.

The chain recombines TRBV10-3 with TRBJ2-7; 7 bases are a match to TRBD2. Per the germline V gene, CDR1 is ENHRY and CDR2 is SYGVKD. The ends lost 9 bases at V and 7 bases at J; junction bases unmatched: 6. The CDR3 loop spans 11 amino acids. In DNA, the CDR3 is TGTGCCATTTCCAGGGAGGGAGAGCAGTACTTC. Its translation is CAISREGEQYF.

The chain has TRBV6-1 and TRBJ1-2; possibly TRBD1 for D (5 bases). V lost 0 bases and J 8 bases, leaving 22 bases between the germline ends. This CDR3 spans 17 amino acids. The germline CDR1 and CDR2 sequences are MNHNS and SASEGT. As DNA, the CDR3 is TGTGCCAGCAGTGAAGCGGGGGGGGATGGAGGGAGAAGGGGCTACACCTTC. Its protein is CASSEAGGDGGRRGYTF.

This clone appeared a few times. The gene calls are TRBV7-9 and TRBJ2-7; 12 bases align to TRBD1. V shed 0 bases and J 7 bases; nucleotides not matched to a gene: 7. Germline CDR1 SEHNR, CDR2 FQNEAQ (reference sequence). The CDR3 runs 16 residues. The CDR3 here is CASSLAGGQGAREQYF. The CDR3 DNA reads TGTGCCAGCAGCTTAGCGGGGGGACAGGGGGCGAGGGAGCAGTACTTC.

The chain has TRBV2 and TRBJ1-2; maybe TRBD1 (5 bases). The CDR3 extends over 15 amino acids. V lost 4 bases and J lost 0, with 12 bases in between. Germline V CDR1 and CDR2: SNHLY, FYNNEI. CDR3 amino acids: CASSVVGQANYGYTF. The CDR3 DNA reads as TGTGCCAGCAGTGTCGTGGGGCAGGCTAACTATGGCTACACCTTC.

The chain couples TRBV5-6 to TRBJ2-7; tentative D call: TRBD1 (5 bases). Germline lookup yields CDR1 SGHDT and CDR2 YYEEEE. V was pared by 0 bases and J by 5 bases, with 15 bases between. The CDR3 has 15 amino acids. CDR3 protein: CASSLVAQGEDEQYF. CDR3 nucleotides: TGTGCCAGCAGCTTGGTCGCCCAGGGTGAGGACGAGCAGTACTTC.

This clone was picked up a small number of times. This rearrangement joins TRBV2 to TRBJ2-3; a possible D gene is TRBD1 (5 bases). The ends were cut back, 6 bases at V and 6 bases at J, with 13 bases in the middle. CDR1 and CDR2 (germline): SNHLY, FYNNEI. The CDR3 has 13 amino acids. The CDR3 region is CASRDIGVDTQYF. As DNA, the CDR3 is TGTGCCAGCAGAGATATAGGGGTGGATACGCAGTATTTT.

The V call is TRBV11-3, the J call TRBJ2-2; possible D gene TRBD2, 6 bases. This CDR3 contains 14 residues. The germline gives CDR1 SGHNT, CDR2 YENEEA. The V end was cut by 4 bases, the J end by 1 base, with 7 bases between. For the CDR3, the DNA is TGTGCCAGCAGCTGGCGGGGGAACACCGGGGAGCTGTTTTTT. It codes for CASSWRGNTGELFF.

The chain carries TRBV2 and TRBJ1-5; no firm D call. V lost 7 bases, J lost 0 bases, and 13 bases lay in between. Germline V gene sequence: CDR1 SNHLY, CDR2 FYNNEI. The CDR3 has 15 amino acids. The CDR3 reads CASTFLKNSNQPQHF. The CDR3 coding sequence is TGTGCCAGCACCTTTCTCAAGAATAGCAATCAGCCCCAGCATTTT.

This chain joins TRBV6-5 and TRBJ1-5, with TRBD1 matching 9 bases. Germline values: CDR1 MNHEY, CDR2 SVGAGI. Trimming cost V 4 bases and J 6 bases; bases outside gene matches: 10. The CDR3 length is 16 residues. In nucleotides, the CDR3 is TGTGCCAGCAGTTCCCTTGGGACAGGGAGGGTTCAGCCCCAGCATTTT. Its translation: CASSSLGTGRVQPQHF.

This clone has more than one count but fewer than ten. This sample also contains other DNA sequences that code for the same CDR3. The V call is TRBV27, the J call TRBJ2-3, with TRBD2 matching 10 bases. Germline-derived CDR1 and CDR2 are MNHEY and SMNVEV (reference sequence). The J segment lost 0 bases and the V segment lost 3 bases, leaving 3 bases of the junction unmatched. The CDR3 spans 16 residues. CDR3 coding DNA: TGTGCCAGCAGTTTTAGCGGGGGGACAAGCACAGATACGCAGTATTTT. Translation: CASSFSGGTSTDTQYF.

The V gene is TRBV4-1, the J gene TRBJ1-2, with D tentatively TRBD1 (5 bases). The CDR3 has 17 amino acids. The germline V gene has CDR1 MGHRA and CDR2 YSYEKL. The germline V and J ends were trimmed by 2 bases and 4 bases, with 20 bases remaining between them. In nucleotides, the CDR3 is TGCGCCAGCAGCCAACGTGCCTCGGTGGGGCAGGGCTATGGCTACACCTTC. This codes for CASSQRASVGQGYGYTF.

This chain joins TRBV11-2 and TRBJ1-1, with D perhaps matching TRBD1 (6 bases). The CDR3 runs to 12 residues. Germline V gene data show CDR1 as SGHAT and CDR2 as FQNNGV. V dropped 4 bases and J dropped 11 bases, with 14 bases sitting between them. The CDR3 nucleotides read TGTGCCAGCAGCTGGACCAGGGGCCCCGCTTTCTTT. This sequence encodes CASSWTRGPAFF.

This clone was counted only a few times. The chain employs TRBV30 and TRBJ1-2, with 12 bases lining up with TRBD1. CDR3 length equals 13 residues. V lost 2 bases to trimming and J lost 8 bases; unmatched junction nucleotides: 3. Germline V gives CDR1 GTSNPN, CDR2 SVGIG (reference sequence). In DNA form, the CDR3 reads TGTGCCTGGAGTCCGGGACAGGGGGCGGGCTACACCTTC. Translation gives CAWSPGQGAGYTF.

This clone has more than one count but fewer than ten. The chain links TRBV5-1 to TRBJ2-7; D remains unclear. This CDR3 contains 13 residues. Between the trimmed V and J ends, which lost 0 bases and 4 bases, there was a span of 8 bases. Germline V gene lookup returns CDR1 SGHRS and CDR2 YFSETQ. The CDR3 DNA reads TGCGCCAGCAGCTTGGACCAGGTATACGAGCAGTACTTC. Its protein product is CASSLDQVYEQYF.

The chain combines TRBV25-1 with TRBJ2-5; 8 bases map to TRBD1. Unmatched junction bases numbered 2, after V lost 0 bases and J lost 2 bases. The CDR3 contains 15 residues. Germline values: CDR1 MGHDK, CDR2 SYGVNS. The chain's CDR3 is CASSEYRGPQETQYF. CDR3 coding DNA: TGTGCCAGCAGTGAATACAGGGGGCCTCAAGAGACCCAGTACTTC.

The J gene is TRBJ1-5, the V gene TRBV28, with 7 bases fitting TRBD1. The CDR3 is 15 residues long. The trim removed 5 bases at V and 0 bases at J, leaving 4 bases unmatched. The germline CDR1 and CDR2 sequences are MDHEN and SYDVKM. DNA of the CDR3: TGTGCCAGCAGTGCGACAGGGACTAGCAATCAGCCCCAGCATTTT. This codes for CASSATGTSNQPQHF.

The chain uses TRBV4-1 and TRBJ1-5, with D unclear. The CDR3 has 17 amino acids. V lost 1 base, J lost 5 bases, and 18 bases lay in between. CDR1 is MGHRA and CDR2 is YSYEKL in the germline V gene. The CDR3 sequence: CASSQVDMGMVYQPQHF. Here the CDR3 DNA reads TGCGCCAGCAGCCAAGTCGACATGGGGATGGTCTATCAGCCCCAGCATTTT.

About this clone: The same CDR3 is also encoded by other DNA sequences in this sample. This rearrangement joins TRBV29-1 to TRBJ1-2; D is perhaps TRBD1 (5 bases). The CDR3 is 12 residues long. With 4 bases removed from V and 3 bases from J, the gap between germline ends came to 9 bases. Germline V gives CDR1 SQVTM, CDR2 ANQGSEA. CDR3 sequence: CSVGGGDYGYTF. The CDR3 region has the DNA TGCAGCGTTGGGGGAGGGGACTATGGCTACACCTTC. Complete variable domain (other parts from reference TRBV29-1 and TRBJ1-2): SAVISQKPSRDICQRGTSLTIQCQVDSQVTMMFWYRQQPGQSLTLIATANQGSEATYESGFVIDKFPISRPNLTFSTLTVSNMSPEDSSIYLCSVGGGDYGYTFGSGTRLTVV.

In this sample, this clone turned up a few times. J is TRBJ2-2 and V is TRBV7-9; D uncertain. Germline CDR1 reads SEHNR; CDR2 reads FQNEAQ (reference sequence). V gave up 4 bases and J gave up 3 bases, with 3 bases separating them. This CDR3 has 12 amino acids. The CDR3 region has the DNA TGTGCCAGCAGCTATTACACCGGGGAGCTGTTTTTT. Translation: CASSYYTGELFF.

The sample holds one count of this clone. The chain links TRBV7-2 to TRBJ1-1; no reliable D call. The CDR3 length is 13 residues. V dropped 8 bases and J dropped 5 bases, with 15 bases sitting between them. Looked up from germline, CDR1 is SGHTA and CDR2 is FQGNSA. The chain's CDR3 is CASLAGSGTEAFF. The CDR3 bases are TGTGCCAGCTTGGCGGGGTCGGGGACTGAAGCTTTCTTT.

The rearrangement joins TRBV5-6 to TRBJ1-2, with 9 bases fitting TRBD1. The V segment lost 3 bases and the J segment 4 bases; nucleotides outside the gene matches: 13. The CDR3 loop spans 17 amino acids. Germline lookup yields CDR1 SGHDT and CDR2 YYEEEE. CDR3 in amino acids: CASSSLWTGARVYGYTF. The CDR3 DNA sequence: TGTGCCAGCAGCTCGCTTTGGACAGGGGCGAGAGTCTATGGCTACACCTTC.

J is TRBJ1-2 and V is TRBV6-6; 9 positions agree with TRBD1. The CDR3 extends over 15 amino acids. J was trimmed by 6 bases and V by 0 bases; bases with no gene match: 5. Germline values: CDR1 MNHNY, CDR2 SVGAGI (reference sequence). CDR3 residues: CASSYSRDRADGYTF. The CDR3 DNA is TGTGCCAGCAGTTACTCAAGGGACAGGGCGGATGGCTACACCTTC.

The rearrangement links TRBV14 to TRBJ2-2, with D uncertain. Trimming cost V 0 bases and J 1 base, with 6 bases left between them. This CDR3 has 15 residues. Germline CDR1 and CDR2: SGHDN and FVKESK. The CDR3 bases are TGTGCCAGCAGCCAAGATCTCGGGAACACCGGGGAGCTGTTTTTT. Its translation: CASSQDLGNTGELFF.

As to this clone: This sample also contains other DNA sequences that code for the same CDR3. The chain couples TRBV5-1 to TRBJ2-3; 10 positions match TRBD1. The J segment lost 1 base and the V segment lost 0 bases, leaving 2 bases of the junction unmatched. The CDR3 is 16 residues long. In germline, CDR1 is SGHRS, CDR2 YFSETQ. The CDR3 spells CASSLAGTGGTDTQYF. The CDR3 region has the DNA TGCGCCAGCAGCTTGGCAGGGACAGGGGGCACAGATACGCAGTATTTT.

CDR3 coding DNA: TGTGCCAGCAGCCCGGCTTGGGAGACCCAGTACTTC. Translating it yields CASSPAWETQYF. The V gene is TRBV5-6, the J gene TRBJ2-5; the D is unclear. The V gene's germline CDR1 is SGHDT and CDR2 YYEEEE. V lost 4 bases and J 5 bases, leaving 9 bases between the germline ends. The CDR3 contains 12 residues.

A few counts support this clone. In DNA form, the CDR3 reads TGTGCCAGCAGTGATGGGACAGGGCAACCCACCTTC. This sequence encodes CASSDGTGQPTF. V is TRBV27 and J is TRBJ1-2; 9 bases are a match to TRBD1. The V gene's germline CDR1 is MNHEY and CDR2 SMNVEV (reference sequence). The CDR3 extends over 12 amino acids. After removal of 5 bases from V and 13 bases from J, the junction contained 8 bases not matched to a gene.

This CDR3 is CASSQDMASGGAVEQYF. DNA for the CDR3: TGTGCCAGCAGCCAAGATATGGCTAGCGGGGGGGCAGTCGAGCAGTACTTC. The chain joins TRBV4-2 to TRBJ2-7; 12 positions match TRBD2. CDR1 LGHNA and CDR2 YNFKEQ come from the germline V gene. V gave up 0 bases and J gave up 6 bases; unmatched junction bases: 9. The CDR3 is 17 amino acids.

The chain is built from TRBV28 and TRBJ1-1; TRBD1 matches at 7 bases. There are 14 residues in the CDR3. CDR1 and CDR2 from the germline V gene are MDHEN and SYDVKM. Unmatched junction bases numbered 10, after V lost 8 bases and J lost 4 bases. CDR3 DNA sequence: TGTGCCAGCGTTACAGGGGCGCAGGGCACTGAAGCTTTCTTT. Protein product: CASVTGAQGTEAFF.